One sample yielded the 14 T cell receptor beta chains listed below, sequenced in a study of regulatory T cells in long-lasting Graves disease (dated by TCRdb to the early 2020s). In light of the paper, this sample's time point label describes: persistent/refractory GD, antithyroid drugs over 5 years with positive TRAb. For both TCR sequencing and RNA sequencing, RNA was extracted from PBMCs in TRIzol. Libraries were built with multiplex PCR. Sequenced on an Illumina HiSeq 4000. CDR3 regions were amplified by Arm-PCR with iRepertoire HTBI primers to construct TCR beta libraries. TCRdb's own reprocessing of the public reads used fastp at Q25 and MiXCR and kept productive beta chains. A single entry per CDR3 protein holds the most common genes and DNA from its merged rows. The sample yields about 340,000 distinct CDR3 sequences; about 18% were counted once. The ten largest make up approximately 31% of the sample.

Source: peripheral blood mononuclear cells (PBMCs), taken when the disease was refractory, from a patient treated with antithyroid drugs. The receptors here all came from a female donor with Graves disease.

The V call is TRBV6-1, the J call TRBJ2-2; TRBD1 agrees at 10 bases. The CDR3 has 16 residues. CDR1 and CDR2 from the germline V gene are MNHNS and SASEGT. The V segment lost 3 bases and the J segment 5 bases; nucleotides outside the gene matches: 6. DNA for the CDR3: TGTGCCAGCAGTGAGTCGACGGGACAGGGGACCGGGGAGCTGTTTTTT. As protein: CASSESTGQGTGELFF.

There are many counts of this clonotype. V usage is TRBV6-9 and J usage is TRBJ1-1; a possible D gene is TRBD1 (5 bases). The CDR3 is 16 amino acids. Germline V gene lookup returns CDR1 MNHGY and CDR2 SVAAGI. V dropped 3 bases and J dropped 2 bases, with 16 bases sitting between them. CDR3 bases: TGTGCCAGCAGTTACACCCACAGGACCGTAAACACTGAAGCTTTCTTT. Encoded protein: CASSYTHRTVNTEAFF.

The V call is TRBV5-6, the J call TRBJ2-5, with a weak D call TRBD2 (7 bases). The CDR3 runs 15 residues. V was clipped by 0 bases and J by 5 bases, with 14 bases between them. The germline V gene has CDR1 SGHDT and CDR2 YYEEEE. The CDR3 nucleotides are TGTGCCAGCAGCTTGGGGGCGGGGGCAGCGGAGACCCAGTACTTC. Its protein is CASSLGAGAAETQYF.

This clonotype has a single count. The CDR3 here is CASSRTGGFNSPLHF. The CDR3 DNA reads TGTGCCAGCAGTCGGACAGGGGGTTTTAATTCACCCCTCCACTTT. The chain has TRBV2 and TRBJ1-6; 10 bases align to TRBD1. There are 15 residues in the CDR3. The V gene's germline CDR1 is SNHLY and CDR2 FYNNEI. Germline trimming cut 5 bases from V and 6 bases from J; bases unmatched to any gene: 4.

The genes are TRBV20-1 and TRBJ2-7; D ambiguous. Germline lookup yields CDR1 DFQATT and CDR2 SNEGSKA (reference sequence). The CDR3 is 12 residues long. Trimming stripped 3 bases from V and 7 bases from J, with 13 bases between. As DNA, the CDR3 is TGCAGTGCTAGTACGAGTGCTCGGGAGCAGTACTTC. This translates into CSASTSAREQYF.

The chain uses TRBV20-1 and TRBJ1-1; D not resolved. The length of the CDR3 is 14 residues. Germline loops: CDR1 DFQATT, CDR2 SNEGSKA (reference sequence). Trimming took off 5 bases at V and 1 base at J, with 14 bases between the two ends. The CDR3 loop is CSARGRRSNTEAFF. CDR3 in DNA: TGCAGTGCTCGAGGCAGGAGATCGAACACTGAAGCTTTCTTT.

This clonotype occurred many times. The chain uses TRBV15 and TRBJ1-1; D is ambiguous. The CDR3 loop spans 14 amino acids. Germline values: CDR1 LNHNV, CDR2 YYDKDF (reference sequence). Trimming left V 1 base short and J 4 bases short, with 10 bases between. The CDR3 nucleotides are TGTGCCACCAGCAGAGTTGCAGGAAGCACTGAAGCTTTCTTT. Translated: CATSRVAGSTEAFF.

Concerning this clonotype itself: Since the CDR3 does not end with the conserved phenylalanine or tryptophan, this likely comes from a read error. The chain has TRBV12-5 and TRBJ1-1, with D possibly TRBD1 on 5 matching bases. CDR3 length: 14 amino acids. Looked up from germline, CDR1 is LGHNT and CDR2 is FRNRAP. Trimming removed 1 base from V and 9 bases from J, with 15 bases in between. The DNA of the CDR3 is TGTGCTAGTGGTTTGGGTAGGGGCTTGCCTCAAGCTTTCTCT. Residues: CASGLGRGLPQAFS.

This clonotype was found a few times. Mismatch with germline at one junction end may stem from a read error. The chain uses TRBV7-7 and TRBJ2-5, with D possibly TRBD2 on 5 matching bases. CDR3 length: 15 residues. Germline CDR1 and CDR2: SSHAT and FNYEAQ (reference sequence). CDR3 sequence: CASSLLPGSQETQYF. Written as DNA, the CDR3 is TGTGCTAGCAGCTTACTACCGGGAAGCCAAGAGACCCAGTACTTC.

This clonotype was counted many times. The J gene is TRBJ1-2, the V gene TRBV6-1, with 8 bases fitting TRBD1. V trimming: 6 bases; J trimming: 1 base; junction bases outside the gene matches: 7. This CDR3 has 15 amino acids. Germline V CDR1 and CDR2: MNHNS, SASEGT. The chain's CDR3 is CASRWTGTSNYGYTF. CDR3 bases: TGTGCCAGCAGGTGGACAGGGACGAGTAACTATGGCTACACCTTC.

This clonotype was seen ten or more times. The chain's CDR3 is CASKPGLAQETQYF. In DNA, the CDR3 is TGTGCCAGCAAGCCGGGACTAGCCCAAGAGACCCAGTACTTC. The genes are TRBV12-3 or TRBV12-4 and TRBJ2-5; 9 nucleotides agree with TRBD2. V lost 7 bases, J lost 1 base, and 4 bases stayed unmatched. This CDR3 spans 14 amino acids.

The chain has TRBV4-1 and TRBJ1-2; 9 nucleotides align to TRBD1. The junction had 10 bases not matched to a gene; V was cut back by 0 bases and J by 8 bases. CDR3 length: 16 amino acids. Germline V gene lookup returns CDR1 MGHRA and CDR2 YSYEKL. The CDR3 DNA is TGCGCCAGCAGCCAAGAGGGGAACAGGGGGCGCCTCGGCTACACCTTC. Residues: CASSQEGNRGRLGYTF.

This clonotype was recorded once. This chain links TRBV25-1 with TRBJ2-2; no clear D gene. Deletions cut 5 bases from V and 7 bases from J, with 14 bases between. CDR3 length: 14 residues. Germline values: CDR1 MGHDK, CDR2 SYGVNS. The CDR3 nucleotides read TGTGCCAGCAGTCCTGTCCCTAACGGCGGGGAGCTGTTTTTT. It yields the protein CASSPVPNGGELFF. Drawing the rest from reference TRBV25-1 and TRBJ2-2, the complete variable domain is EADIYQTPRYLVIGTGKKITLECSQTMGHDKMYWYQQDPGMELHLIHYSYGVNSTEKGDLSSESTVSRIRTEHFPLTLESARPSHTSQYLCASSPVPNGGELFFGEGSRLTVL.

Many counts were recorded for this clonotype. The chain carries TRBV20-1 and TRBJ2-7; the match to TRBD2 covers 7 bases. CDR3 length equals 17 residues. Looked up from germline, CDR1 is DFQATT and CDR2 is SNEGSKA (reference sequence). Unmatched junction bases numbered 15, after V lost 0 bases and J lost 4 bases. CDR3 nucleotides: TGCAGTGCTAGAGATCGCTTCCTTACGGGAGGCACTTACGAGCAGTACTTC. It translates to CSARDRFLTGGTYEQYF.